This TCR beta chain derives from a study of shared clonotypes between healthy human individuals. Study observations and caveats: Rarefaction showed sorted-subset sequencing was incomplete despite large depth. Apart from blood, nothing was sampled; tissue repertoires likely differ.

Comment on this clone: What it binds is not known.

The J segment lost 5 bases and the V segment lost 3 bases, leaving 3 bases of the junction unmatched. The germline CDR1 and CDR2 sequences are GTSNPN and SVGIG (reference sequence). The CDR3 consists of 13 residues. The protocol was immunoSEQ multiplex PCR, while the TCRdb copy is restricted to in-frame clones and leaves out a portion. The table has 2 million to 3 million clones, around 90% seen once; the top ten hold 0.13% to 0.15%. Sequencing was carried out using naive CD4+ T cells sorted from blood. Noted subset: CD45RA+ positively selected. This clonotype was obtained from a man aged 18 to 29 in good health. The V gene is TRBV30, the J gene TRBJ2-5, with 10 bases matching TRBD2. The CDR3 DNA reads TGTGCCTGGAGACTAGCGGGGTTCGAGACCCAGTACTTC. This sequence encodes CAWRLAGFETQYF.